A selection of T cell receptor beta chains follows, all from one sample in a study of cytomegalovirus exposure and HLA in healthy donors. Sequencing was performed with immunoSEQ multiplex PCR; in TCRdb, only in-frame clones are kept and a portion is missing. The table has 95,000 to 150,000 clones, around 82% seen once. Material for sequencing was PBMCs. Every receptor here comes from a man aged 25-45 years in good health and CMV-seropositive. Both conserved end residues are trimmed from each CDR3. D genes are given only for firm matches.

v_gene: TRBV29-1
j_gene: TRBJ2-7
d_gene: TRBD1
CDR3aa: SDAPGQGSYEQY

v_gene: TRBV7-8
j_gene: TRBJ2-5
d_gene: TRBD2
CDR3aa: ASSLGGLAGGPSVETQY

v_gene: TRBV7-2
j_gene: TRBJ2-5
d_gene: TRBD1
CDR3aa: ASSRDRRQETQY

v_gene: TRBV11-3
j_gene: TRBJ1-1
d_gene: .
CDR3aa: ASSSGTVSEAF

v_gene: TRBV7-3
j_gene: TRBJ1-5
d_gene: .
CDR3aa: ASSFPRGPTYSNQPQH

v_gene: TRBV4-1
j_gene: TRBJ2-7
d_gene: .
CDR3aa: ASSPGEGGYEQY

v_gene: TRBV7-2
j_gene: TRBJ2-3
d_gene: TRBD2
CDR3aa: ATKIGLGLTDTQY

v_gene: TRBV5-1
j_gene: TRBJ2-7
d_gene: TRBD1
CDR3aa: ASSLTGGPYEQY

v_gene: TRBV5-1
j_gene: TRBJ1-2
d_gene: TRBD1
CDR3aa: ASSPVGLTGGFYGYT

v_gene: TRBV30
j_gene: TRBJ2-2
d_gene: TRBD2
CDR3aa: AWSSGLAGGRGELF

v_gene: TRBV12-5
j_gene: TRBJ2-3
d_gene: .
CDR3aa: ASGSGLVGGPDTQY

v_gene: TRBV28
j_gene: TRBJ1-1
d_gene: TRBD1
CDR3aa: ASSWGTGIKMNTEAF

v_gene: TRBV5-1
j_gene: .
d_gene: TRBD1
CDR3aa: ASSLRDRGIGEQY

v_gene: TRBV27
j_gene: TRBJ1-2
d_gene: .
CDR3aa: ASSLSLGYGYT

v_gene: TRBV10-3
j_gene: TRBJ2-7
d_gene: .
CDR3aa: ASSVGSASYEQY

v_gene: TRBV19
j_gene: TRBJ2-1
d_gene: TRBD2
CDR3aa: ASSISGLAGGPSSYNEQF

v_gene: TRBV5-1
j_gene: TRBJ2-3
d_gene: TRBD2
CDR3aa: ASSAGGTGTQY

v_gene: TRBV4-1
j_gene: TRBJ1-1
d_gene: .
CDR3aa: ASSPQEGRANTEAF

v_gene: TRBV5-1
j_gene: TRBJ2-7
d_gene: .
CDR3aa: ASSTGGGYVGYEQY

v_gene: TRBV5-1
j_gene: TRBJ2-3
d_gene: TRBD2
CDR3aa: ASSPGTSVTDTQY

v_gene: TRBV6-5
j_gene: TRBJ2-7
d_gene: .
CDR3aa: ASSYGRTRNSYEQY

v_gene: TRBV7-9
j_gene: TRBJ2-7
d_gene: .
CDR3aa: ASSLTGNEQY

v_gene: TRBV27
j_gene: TRBJ1-5
d_gene: TRBD1
CDR3aa: ASSLSFQGGMPQH

v_gene: TRBV14
j_gene: TRBJ2-1
d_gene: TRBD2
CDR3aa: ASSLRLARYNEQF

v_gene: TRBV5-4
j_gene: TRBJ2-7
d_gene: .
CDR3aa: ASSQQGTNEQY

v_gene: TRBV7-2
j_gene: TRBJ2-7
d_gene: .
CDR3aa: ASSLGALANYEQY

v_gene: TRBV14
j_gene: TRBJ2-5
d_gene: .
CDR3aa: ASSRVFQETQY

v_gene: TRBV28
j_gene: TRBJ2-2
d_gene: TRBD1
CDR3aa: ASSLYDRGVTGELF

v_gene: TRBV25-1
j_gene: TRBJ2-5
d_gene: .
CDR3aa: ASSVARETQY

v_gene: TRBV2
j_gene: TRBJ1-2
d_gene: .
CDR3aa: ASSEAGVNYGYT

v_gene: TRBV4-1
j_gene: TRBJ2-7
d_gene: TRBD2
CDR3aa: ASSQAGTSLYEQY

v_gene: TRBV9
j_gene: TRBJ2-3
d_gene: TRBD2
CDR3aa: ASSIGLAVSTDTQY

v_gene: TRBV10-3
j_gene: TRBJ2-2
d_gene: .
CDR3aa: AITPGSTNTGELF

v_gene: TRBV7-9
j_gene: TRBJ1-5
d_gene: .
CDR3aa: ASSGTGGQGNQPQH

v_gene: TRBV30
j_gene: TRBJ2-3
d_gene: TRBD2
CDR3aa: AWSKREITDTQY

v_gene: TRBV5-4
j_gene: TRBJ1-5
d_gene: .
CDR3aa: ASSLGGEVNQPQH

v_gene: TRBV10-3
j_gene: TRBJ2-1
d_gene: .
CDR3aa: AIAAGPPNEQF

v_gene: TRBV19
j_gene: TRBJ2-1
d_gene: .
CDR3aa: ASSIDSNEQF

v_gene: TRBV27
j_gene: TRBJ2-3
d_gene: .
CDR3aa: ASRGWSTDTQY

v_gene: TRBV5-6
j_gene: TRBJ1-1
d_gene: .
CDR3aa: ASSRLTMNTEAF

v_gene: TRBV6-6
j_gene: TRBJ1-5
d_gene: .
CDR3aa: ASTVLTNLGNQPQH

v_gene: TRBV6-5
j_gene: TRBJ1-5
d_gene: TRBD1
CDR3aa: ASSYGQGGQPQH

v_gene: TRBV5-4
j_gene: TRBJ2-1
d_gene: TRBD1
CDR3aa: ASSLQGVNEQF

v_gene: TRBV5-1
j_gene: TRBJ2-7
d_gene: TRBD1
CDR3aa: ASSLGTGGSYEQY

v_gene: TRBV28
j_gene: TRBJ1-4
d_gene: .
CDR3aa: ASSFPGPAGDLF

v_gene: TRBV7-6
j_gene: TRBJ1-1
d_gene: TRBD1
CDR3aa: ASSPAGQGATAF

v_gene: TRBV7-6
j_gene: TRBJ1-1
d_gene: .
CDR3aa: ASSLEQGETEAF

v_gene: TRBV7-9
j_gene: TRBJ1-3
d_gene: .
CDR3aa: ASSRRGGDQSGNTIY